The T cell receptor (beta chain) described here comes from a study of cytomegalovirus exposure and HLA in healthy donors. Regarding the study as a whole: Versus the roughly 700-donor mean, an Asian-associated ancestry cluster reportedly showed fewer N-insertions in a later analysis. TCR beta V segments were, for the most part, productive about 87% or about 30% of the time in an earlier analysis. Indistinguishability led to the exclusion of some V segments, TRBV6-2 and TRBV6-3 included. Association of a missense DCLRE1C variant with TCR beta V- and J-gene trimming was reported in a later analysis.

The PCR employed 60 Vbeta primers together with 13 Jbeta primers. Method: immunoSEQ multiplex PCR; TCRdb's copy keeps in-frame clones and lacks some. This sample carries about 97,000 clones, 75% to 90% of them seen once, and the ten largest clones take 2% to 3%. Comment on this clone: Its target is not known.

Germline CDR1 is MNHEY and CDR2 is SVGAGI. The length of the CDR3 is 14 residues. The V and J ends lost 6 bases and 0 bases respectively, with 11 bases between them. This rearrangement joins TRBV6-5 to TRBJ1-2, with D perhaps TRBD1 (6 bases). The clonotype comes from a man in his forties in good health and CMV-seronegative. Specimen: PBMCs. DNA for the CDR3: TGTGCCAGCAGGACCACAGGGACTAACTATGGCTACACCTTC. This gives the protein CASRTTGTNYGYTF.